Given below is one T cell receptor (beta chain) in context. The source of the sample is a study of blood T cell repertoires in COVID-19. Turning to the study itself: Spain, Italy and the United States supplied samples that represented acute and convalescent COVID-19. In each case, the material was cDNA or gDNA derived from T cells, B-cell-depleted T cells, or PBMCs.

The data were produced by immunoSEQ multiplex PCR, yet TCRdb's version contains in-frame clones alone and is incomplete. The repertoire holds about 210,000 clones, with around 83% as singletons. Per the germline V gene, CDR1 is SGHRS and CDR2 is YFSETQ. Trimming removed 2 bases at V and 6 bases at J, with 12 bases between. This CDR3 comprises 14 residues. This chain links TRBV5-1 with TRBJ2-1, with D possibly TRBD1 on 6 matching bases. The TCR comes from a man between 50 and 59 years old with active or convalescent COVID-19. Sequencing was done on a sample of peripheral blood. The DNA of the CDR3 is TGCGCCAGCAGCTTTCAGGGGTTAGGCAATGAGCAGTTCTTC. Protein: CASSFQGLGNEQFF.